This T cell receptor beta chain was observed in a study of Tregs in tolerant kidney transplant recipients. Whole-study findings and limits: The most relevant donor-specific Treg TCRbeta repertoire apparently came from expansion with activated donor B cells. Biological reproducibility was not directly addressed in this study.

The germline V gene encodes CDR1 SGHRS and CDR2 YFSETQ. This CDR3 has 14 amino acids. Trimming at V came to 2 bases and at J to 2 bases, leaving 4 bases not matched to a gene. This clone has more than one count but fewer than ten. What it binds is unknown. Only in-frame clones appear in the TCRdb table, and some are missing; sequencing was by immunoSEQ multiplex PCR. The profile shows about 240,000 clones, approximately 84% of them singletons. Thawed PBMCs were FACS-sorted into unstimulated CD4+CD25+CD127- regulatory T cells, CD4+CD25- non-regulatory cells, CD4 and CD8 cells. The sample consisted of CD4+ T cells from blood. This rearrangement joins TRBV5-1 to TRBJ2-7; 7 bases fit TRBD1. The TCR sequence derives from a human donor in good health. CDR3: CASSFTGTAYEQYF. The CDR3 DNA reads as TGCGCCAGCAGCTTTACTGGGACAGCCTACGAGCAGTACTTC.